These 13 T cell receptor beta chains came from one sample sequenced in a study of T cell responses to AZD1222 COVID-19 vaccine. Assay used: immunoSEQ multiplex PCR; TCRdb lists only in-frame clones, some missing. The data show around 120,000 clones, about nine tenths seen once. The material sequenced was peripheral blood, taken on day 0 of AZD1222 vaccination. The receptors derive from an adult in good health.

The chain recombines TRBV6-5 with TRBJ1-6; maybe TRBD1 (5 bases). Trimming removed 2 bases at V and 9 bases at J, with 11 bases between. From germline, CDR1 is MNHEY and CDR2 SVGAGI. The CDR3 contains 14 residues. The chain's CDR3 is CASSYGQGISPLHF. DNA for the CDR3: TGTGCCAGCAGTTACGGGCAGGGTATTTCACCCCTCCACTTT.

The rearrangement joins TRBV18 to TRBJ1-4; 8 bases align to TRBD1. Germline V lookup: CDR1 KGHSH, CDR2 LQKENI. The CDR3 loop spans 15 amino acids. The J segment lost 8 bases and the V segment lost 1 base, leaving 6 bases of the junction unmatched. The CDR3: CASSPRGQAGEKLFF. DNA for the CDR3: TGTGCCAGCTCACCACGGGGACAGGCGGGCGAAAAACTGTTTTTT.

The gene calls are TRBV7-3 and TRBJ2-1; D remains ambiguous. CDR1 and CDR2 from the germline V gene are SGHTA and FQGTGA. The germline V and J ends were trimmed by 2 bases and 6 bases, with 2 bases remaining between them. This CDR3 has 11 residues. CDR3 DNA sequence: TGTGCCAGCAGCTTATCCAATGAGCAGTTCTTC. It codes for CASSLSNEQFF.

CDR3 amino acids: CASTSTGTGQETQYF. The CDR3 DNA reads TGCGCCAGCACCTCAACCGGGACAGGGCAAGAGACCCAGTACTTC. V is TRBV5-1 and J is TRBJ2-5; 9 nucleotides line up with TRBD1. Per the germline V gene, CDR1 is SGHRS and CDR2 is YFSETQ. V dropped 6 bases and J dropped 2; count of bases not matched to a gene: 8. CDR3 length equals 15 residues.

This clone was seen more than once but under ten times. This rearrangement joins TRBV28 to TRBJ2-1; D might be TRBD1 (6 bases). The CDR3 consists of 14 residues. Germline CDR1 is MDHEN and CDR2 is SYDVKM. V was trimmed by 1 base and J by 6 bases, leaving 10 bases between them. DNA for the CDR3: TGTGCCAGCAGTTTATACAGGGTAGTCAATGAGCAGTTCTTC. Its protein product is CASSLYRVVNEQFF.

This clone was observed at least ten times. The chain carries TRBV24-1 and TRBJ2-7; D remains unclear. This CDR3 comprises 14 residues. Between the trimmed V and J ends, which lost 0 bases and 3 bases, there was a span of 8 bases. CDR1 and CDR2 (germline): KGHDR, SFDVKD. The CDR3 protein is CATSDLALYYEQYF. CDR3 bases: TGTGCCACCAGTGATTTGGCCTTATACTACGAGCAGTACTTC.

The V gene is TRBV18, the J gene TRBJ1-2; D is possibly TRBD1 (6 bases). The CDR3 length is 14 residues. Germline CDR1 reads KGHSH; CDR2 reads LQKENI. The ends were cut back, 2 bases at V and 2 bases at J, with 9 bases in the middle. CDR3 nucleotides: TGTGCCAGCTCACCAACCGGGGGCAACTATGGCTACACCTTC. Its translation: CASSPTGGNYGYTF.

The chain employs TRBV27 and TRBJ1-1; D gene unclear. The CDR3 is 13 amino acids. V lost 6 bases and J 1 base, leaving 9 bases between the germline ends. Germline V lookup: CDR1 MNHEY, CDR2 SMNVEV (reference sequence). This CDR3 reads CASSQRQNTEAFF. CDR3 nucleotide sequence: TGTGCCAGCAGCCAAAGACAGAACACTGAAGCTTTCTTT.

This chain uses TRBV11-3 with TRBJ1-1; D not resolved. CDR3 length: 14 residues. CDR1 and CDR2 from the germline V gene are SGHNT and YENEEA. The V end was cut by 5 bases, the J end by 0 bases, with 10 bases between. CDR3: CASSRGGMNTEAFF. The CDR3 DNA follows: TGTGCCAGCAGCCGGGGTGGGATGAACACTGAAGCTTTCTTT. Complete variable domain (other parts from reference TRBV11-3 and TRBJ1-1): EAGVVQSPRYKIIEKKQPVAFWCNPISGHNTLYWYLQNLGQGPELLIRYENEEAVDDSQLPKDRFSAERLKGVDSTLKIQPAELGDSAVYLCASSRGGMNTEAFFGQGTRLTVV.

The gene calls are TRBV19 and TRBJ2-7; 12 bases line up with TRBD1. This CDR3 comprises 14 residues. Germline V CDR1 and CDR2: LNHDA, SQIVND (reference sequence). Trimming cost V 6 bases and J 7 bases; bases outside gene matches: 7. CDR3 in DNA: TGTGCCAGTAGCCCGGGACAGGGGGCTGGGGAGCAGTACTTC. Amino acids: CASSPGQGAGEQYF.

This chain uses TRBV7-9 with TRBJ1-2; 12 bases agree with TRBD1. CDR1 SEHNR and CDR2 FQNEAQ come from the germline V gene (reference sequence). Germline trimming cut 4 bases from V and 8 bases from J; bases unmatched to any gene: 8. This CDR3 spans 15 amino acids. The CDR3 protein is CASSYTGTGGRGYTF. The CDR3 nucleotides read TGTGCCAGCAGCTACACCGGGACAGGGGGCCGGGGCTACACCTTC.

The chain couples TRBV7-2 to TRBJ2-7, with a weak D call TRBD2 (5 bases). Trimming pared 3 bases from V and 4 bases from J, leaving 16 bases between. Germline values: CDR1 SGHTA, CDR2 FQGNSA. The CDR3 loop spans 15 amino acids. The DNA for the CDR3 is TGTGCCAGCAGCTTCGGCGGCGGGCGGAGATACGAGCAGTACTTC. The encoded protein is CASSFGGGRRYEQYF.

This chain links TRBV7-9 with TRBJ2-5, with 9 bases matching TRBD2. CDR3 size: 16 residues. The trim removed 0 bases at V and 1 base at J, leaving 3 bases unmatched. The germline V gene encodes CDR1 SEHNR and CDR2 FQNEAQ (reference sequence). The CDR3 spells CASSLALTSGQETQYF. The CDR3 DNA follows: TGTGCCAGCAGCTTAGCGTTGACTAGCGGCCAAGAGACCCAGTACTTC.